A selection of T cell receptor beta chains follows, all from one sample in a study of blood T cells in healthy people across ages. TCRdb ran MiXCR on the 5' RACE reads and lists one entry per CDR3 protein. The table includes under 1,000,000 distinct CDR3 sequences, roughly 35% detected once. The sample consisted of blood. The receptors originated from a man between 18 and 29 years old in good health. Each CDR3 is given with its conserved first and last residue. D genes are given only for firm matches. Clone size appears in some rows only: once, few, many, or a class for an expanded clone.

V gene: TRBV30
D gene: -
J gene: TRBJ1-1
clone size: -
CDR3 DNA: TGTGCCTGGGCCCGTGGAGTGAACACTGAAGCTTTCTTT
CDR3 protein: CAWARGVNTEAFF

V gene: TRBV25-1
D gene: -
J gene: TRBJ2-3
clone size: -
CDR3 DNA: TGTGCCAGCAACAGGGAACTCACAGATACGCAGTATTTT
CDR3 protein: CASNRELTDTQYF

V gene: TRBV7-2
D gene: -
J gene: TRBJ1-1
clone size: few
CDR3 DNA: TGTGCCAGCAGTCGGGGGACGGGGGACGCTTTCTTT
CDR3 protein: CASSRGTGDAFF

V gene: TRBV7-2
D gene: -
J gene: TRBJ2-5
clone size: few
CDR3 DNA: TGTGCCAGCAGCGCTAATCGCCAAGAGACCCAGTACTTC
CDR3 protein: CASSANRQETQYF

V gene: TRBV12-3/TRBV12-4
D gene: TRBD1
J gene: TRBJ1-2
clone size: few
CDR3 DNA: TGTGCCAGCAGTTATGTAGACAGGGGGCACTACACCTTC
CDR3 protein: CASSYVDRGHYTF

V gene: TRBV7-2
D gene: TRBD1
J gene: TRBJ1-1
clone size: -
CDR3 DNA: TGTGCCAGCAGCTTACGGACAGGGGACACTGAAGTTTTCTTT
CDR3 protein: CASSLRTGDTEVFF

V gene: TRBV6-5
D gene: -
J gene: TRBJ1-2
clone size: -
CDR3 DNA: TGTACCAGCAGCCCCATAGGGGGAGACTATGGCTACACCTTC
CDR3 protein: CTSSPIGGDYGYTF

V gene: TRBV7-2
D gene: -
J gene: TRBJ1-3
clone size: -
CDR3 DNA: TGTGCCAGCAGCTTAGGTCCCCGAAACTCTGGAAACACCATATATTTT
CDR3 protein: CASSLGPRNSGNTIYF

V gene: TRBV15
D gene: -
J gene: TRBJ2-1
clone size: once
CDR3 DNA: TGTGCCACCAGCATCAACCAGGGGGACCGGGAGACCCAGTTCTTC
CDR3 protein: CATSINQGDRETQFF

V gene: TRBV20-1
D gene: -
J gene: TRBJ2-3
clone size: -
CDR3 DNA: TGCAGTGCTAGAGAGAAAGGTGCCACAGATACGCAGTATTTT
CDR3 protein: CSAREKGATDTQYF

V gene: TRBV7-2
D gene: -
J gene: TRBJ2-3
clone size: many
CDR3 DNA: TGTGCCAGCAGCCTGGCCAGGGGCACAGATACGCAGTATTTT
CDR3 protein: CASSLARGTDTQYF

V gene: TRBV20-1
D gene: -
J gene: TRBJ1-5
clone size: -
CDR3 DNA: TGCAGTGCTAGAGACCCCCGGGGGAGCAATCAGCCCCAGCATTTT
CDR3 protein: CSARDPRGSNQPQHF

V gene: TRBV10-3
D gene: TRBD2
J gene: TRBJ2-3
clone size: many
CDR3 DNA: TGTGCCTCCGATAGCGGGGCCTCAGATACGCAGTATTTT
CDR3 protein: CASDSGASDTQYF

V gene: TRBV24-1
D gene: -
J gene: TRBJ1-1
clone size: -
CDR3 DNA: TGTGCCACCAGTCTTGGAACTGAAGCTTTCTTT
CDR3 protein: CATSLGTEAFF

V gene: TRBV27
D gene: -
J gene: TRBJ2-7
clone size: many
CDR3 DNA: TGTGCCAGCAGCTACTCCCAACTACGACACCCCTACGAGCAGTACTTC
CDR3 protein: CASSYSQLRHPYEQYF

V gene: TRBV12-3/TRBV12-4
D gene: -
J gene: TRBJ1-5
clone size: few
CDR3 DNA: TGTGCCAGCAGTTTAGCGTTCGAGAGGAATCAGCCCCAGCATTTT
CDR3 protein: CASSLAFERNQPQHF

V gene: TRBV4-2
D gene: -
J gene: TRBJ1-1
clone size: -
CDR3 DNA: TGTGCCAGCACCCTGGGGGGAGGGAGGAACACTGAAGCTTTCTTT
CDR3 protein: CASTLGGGRNTEAFF

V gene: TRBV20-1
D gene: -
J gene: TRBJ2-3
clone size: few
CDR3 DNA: TGCAGTGCTAAGAGTCCGGGGGGCGGCGATACGCAGTATTTT
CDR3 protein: CSAKSPGGGDTQYF

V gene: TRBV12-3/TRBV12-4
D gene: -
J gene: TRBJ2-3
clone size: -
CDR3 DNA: TGTGCCAGCAGTTTAAAGGCAGGGCGCACAGATACGCAGTATTTT
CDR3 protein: CASSLKAGRTDTQYF

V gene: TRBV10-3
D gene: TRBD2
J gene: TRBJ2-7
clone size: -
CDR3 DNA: TGTGCCATCAGAGGACTAGCGGGGAACACCTACGAGCAGTACTTC
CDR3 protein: CAIRGLAGNTYEQYF

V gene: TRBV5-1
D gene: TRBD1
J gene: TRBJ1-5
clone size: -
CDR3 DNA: TGCGCCAGCAGCTTGGACACAGGGGAGGGTCAGCCCCAGCATTTT
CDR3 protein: CASSLDTGEGQPQHF

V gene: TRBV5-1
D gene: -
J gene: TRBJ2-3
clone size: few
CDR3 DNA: TGCGCCAGCAGCTCCGACAGAATCACAGATACGCAGTATTTT
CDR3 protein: CASSSDRITDTQYF

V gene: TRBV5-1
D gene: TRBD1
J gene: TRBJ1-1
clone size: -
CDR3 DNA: TGCGCCACCTCAGGGGGGGACACTGAAGCTTTCTTT
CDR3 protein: CATSGGDTEAFF

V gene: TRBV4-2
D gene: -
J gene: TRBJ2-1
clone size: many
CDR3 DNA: TGTGCCAGCAGCCAAGAGGGGAAGGCGCCAGACAATGAGCAGTTCTTC
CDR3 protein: CASSQEGKAPDNEQFF

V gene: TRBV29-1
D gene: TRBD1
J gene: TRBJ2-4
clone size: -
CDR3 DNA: TGCAGCGTTGGCCGGACAGGGGGAAACATTCAGTACTTC
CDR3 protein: CSVGRTGGNIQYF

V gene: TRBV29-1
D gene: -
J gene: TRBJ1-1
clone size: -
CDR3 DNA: TGCAGCGTTGCCGAGTTGAACACTGAAGCTTTCTTT
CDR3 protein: CSVAELNTEAFF

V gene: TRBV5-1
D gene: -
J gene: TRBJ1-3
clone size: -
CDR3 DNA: TGCGCCAGCAGCTTGGAGTCGGGGAGCCGCTCTGGAAACACCATATATTTT
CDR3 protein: CASSLESGSRSGNTIYF

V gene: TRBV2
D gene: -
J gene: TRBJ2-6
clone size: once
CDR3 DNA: TGTGCCAGCTCTGGGCGGGAAGGGGCCAACGTCCTGACTTTC
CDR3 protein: CASSGREGANVLTF

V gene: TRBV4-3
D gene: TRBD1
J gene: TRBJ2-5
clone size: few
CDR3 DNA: TGCGCCAGCAGCCAGAACCTGGACAGGGAAGAGACCCAGTACTTC
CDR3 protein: CASSQNLDREETQYF

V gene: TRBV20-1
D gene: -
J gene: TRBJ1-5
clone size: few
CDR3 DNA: TGCAGTGCTACGGGGACTGACCCTAGCAATCAGCCCCAGCATTTT
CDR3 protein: CSATGTDPSNQPQHF

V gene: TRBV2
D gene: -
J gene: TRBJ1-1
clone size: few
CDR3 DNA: TGTGCCAGCCAGATCCAGGTGGCGACTGAAGCTTTCTTT
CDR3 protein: CASQIQVATEAFF

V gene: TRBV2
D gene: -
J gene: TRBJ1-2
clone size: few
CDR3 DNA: TGTGCCAGCAGTGTATATGGCTACACCTTC
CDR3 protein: CASSVYGYTF

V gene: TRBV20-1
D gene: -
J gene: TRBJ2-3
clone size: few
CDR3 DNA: TGCAGTCCTAGGGGAATGACAGATACGCAGTATTTT
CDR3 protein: CSPRGMTDTQYF

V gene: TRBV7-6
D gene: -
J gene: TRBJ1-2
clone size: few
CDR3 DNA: TGTGCCAGCAGCTGGACCCCCTCCGGGGGTTCCCTCTATGGCTACACCTTC
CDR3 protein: CASSWTPSGGSLYGYTF

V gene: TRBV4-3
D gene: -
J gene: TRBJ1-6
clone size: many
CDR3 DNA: TGCGCCAGCAGCCAAGAAGCAGGGATCAATTCACCCCTCCACTTT
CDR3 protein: CASSQEAGINSPLHF

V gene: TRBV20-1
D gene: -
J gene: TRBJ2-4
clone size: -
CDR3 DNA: TGCAGTGCTAGAGTCCGGGGCCAGGGTCTCGGTGTAATTGGAAACATTCAGTACTTC
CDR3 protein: CSARVRGQGLGVIGNIQYF

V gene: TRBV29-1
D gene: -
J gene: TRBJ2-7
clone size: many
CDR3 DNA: TGCAGCGTTGAGGGGGCTGGAGATGCCTACGAGCAGTACTTC
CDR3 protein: CSVEGAGDAYEQYF

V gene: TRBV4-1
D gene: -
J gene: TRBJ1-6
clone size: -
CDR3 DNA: TGCGCCAGCAGCAGGATGGGTCTTTATAATTCACCCCTCCACTTT
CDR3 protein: CASSRMGLYNSPLHF

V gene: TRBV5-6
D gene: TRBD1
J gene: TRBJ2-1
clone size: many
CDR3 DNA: TGTGCCAGCAGCTTGGCGAGGAACAGGGGATACTCCTACAATGAGCAGTTCTTC
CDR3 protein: CASSLARNRGYSYNEQFF

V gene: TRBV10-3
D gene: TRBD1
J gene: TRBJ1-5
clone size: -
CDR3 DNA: TGTGCCACCGGGACAGGGGTTCCGATCGGCAATCAGCCCCAGCATTTT
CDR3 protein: CATGTGVPIGNQPQHF

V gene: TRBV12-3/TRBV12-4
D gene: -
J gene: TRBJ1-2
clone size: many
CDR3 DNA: TGTGCCAGCAGTCCCGTAGGGCGTAACTATGGCTACACCTTC
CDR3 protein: CASSPVGRNYGYTF

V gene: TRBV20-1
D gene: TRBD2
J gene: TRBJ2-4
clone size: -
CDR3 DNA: TGCAGTGCTAGAGCCGATAGCGGGGGGGCTCAGTACTTC
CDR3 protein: CSARADSGGAQYF

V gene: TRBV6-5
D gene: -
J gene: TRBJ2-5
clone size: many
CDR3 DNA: TGTGCCAGCAGTTACTTACCGGATAGTGCGACGGCCCAGTACTTC
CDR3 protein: CASSYLPDSATAQYF

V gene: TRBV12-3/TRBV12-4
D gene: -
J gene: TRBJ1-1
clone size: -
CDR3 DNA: TGTGCCAGCAGCCCCCTATTCGCTACGGAAGCTTTCTTT
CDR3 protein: CASSPLFATEAFF

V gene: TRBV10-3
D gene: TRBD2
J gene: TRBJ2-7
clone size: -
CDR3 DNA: TGTGCCATCAGTGACCCCGGGGGGGCGGGGAACGAGCAGTACTTC
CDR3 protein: CAISDPGGAGNEQYF

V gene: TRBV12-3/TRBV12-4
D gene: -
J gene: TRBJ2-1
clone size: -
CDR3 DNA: TGTGCCAGCAGTTTAGTGGGGTGGGATGAGCAGTTCTTC
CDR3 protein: CASSLVGWDEQFF

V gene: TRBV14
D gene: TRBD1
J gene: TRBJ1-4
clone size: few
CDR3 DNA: TGTGCCAGCAGCATCCGCCGGGACAGGGACACTAATGAAAAACTGTTTTTT
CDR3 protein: CASSIRRDRDTNEKLFF

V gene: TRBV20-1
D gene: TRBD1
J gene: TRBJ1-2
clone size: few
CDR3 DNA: TGCAGTGCTAGAGCCCGGACAGGGTTGGAGGTGGAGAATAACTATGGCTACACCTTC
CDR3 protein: CSARARTGLEVENNYGYTF

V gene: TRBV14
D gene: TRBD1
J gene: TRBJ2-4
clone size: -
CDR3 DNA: TGTGCCAGCAGCCGGGACAGTTTAGAAAACATTCAGTACTTC
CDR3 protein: CASSRDSLENIQYF

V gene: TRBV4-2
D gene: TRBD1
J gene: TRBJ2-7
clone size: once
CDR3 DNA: TGTGCCAGCAGCACCGGACAGGGGATCAGCGAGCAGTACTTC
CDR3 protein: CASSTGQGISEQYF